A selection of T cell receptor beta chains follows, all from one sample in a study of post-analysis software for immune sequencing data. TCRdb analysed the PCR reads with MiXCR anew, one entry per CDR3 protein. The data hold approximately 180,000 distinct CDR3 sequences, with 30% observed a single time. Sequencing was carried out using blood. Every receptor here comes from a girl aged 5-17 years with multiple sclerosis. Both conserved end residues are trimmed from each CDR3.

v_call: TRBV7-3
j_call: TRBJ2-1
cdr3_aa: ASSLLAGVAYEQF

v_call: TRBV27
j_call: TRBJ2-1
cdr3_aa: ASSFGGRAHDEQF

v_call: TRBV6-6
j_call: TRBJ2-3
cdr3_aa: ASSYSERALAADTQY

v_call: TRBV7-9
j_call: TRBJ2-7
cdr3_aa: ASSSSGSLESYEQY

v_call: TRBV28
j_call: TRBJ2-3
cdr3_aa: ASSLDRNTDTQY

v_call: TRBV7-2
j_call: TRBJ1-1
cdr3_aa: ASSLATENTEAF

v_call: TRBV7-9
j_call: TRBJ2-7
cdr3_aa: ASSRTSGRSYEQY

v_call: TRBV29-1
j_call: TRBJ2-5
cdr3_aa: SVSGSEETQY

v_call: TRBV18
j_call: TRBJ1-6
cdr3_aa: ASSPAGLSSPLH

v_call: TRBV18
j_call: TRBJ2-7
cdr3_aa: ASSPPLTGSIEQY

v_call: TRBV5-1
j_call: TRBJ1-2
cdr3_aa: ASSPEGTYGYT

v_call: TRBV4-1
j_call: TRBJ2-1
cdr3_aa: ASSSRDRGNEQF

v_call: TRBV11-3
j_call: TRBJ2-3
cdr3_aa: ASKKTSSTDTQY

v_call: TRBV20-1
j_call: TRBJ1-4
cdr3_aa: SASSRNEKLF

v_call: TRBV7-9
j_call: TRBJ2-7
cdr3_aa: ASSKGQDTYEQY

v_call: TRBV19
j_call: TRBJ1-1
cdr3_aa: ATDRQGDTEAF

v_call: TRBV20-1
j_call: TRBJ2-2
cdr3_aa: SARKMTANTGELF

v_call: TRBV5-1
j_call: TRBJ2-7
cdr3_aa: ASSLEVGRGYEQY

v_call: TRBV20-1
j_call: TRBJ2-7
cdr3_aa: SANRDRSYEQY

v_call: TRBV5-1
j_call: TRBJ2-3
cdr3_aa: ASSLEGKVADTQY

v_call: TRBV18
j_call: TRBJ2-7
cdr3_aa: ASSPTKTSYEQY

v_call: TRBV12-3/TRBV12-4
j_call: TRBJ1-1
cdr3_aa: ASSLGAGQGVTEAF

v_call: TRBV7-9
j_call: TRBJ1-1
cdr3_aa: ASSLEGLGTEAF

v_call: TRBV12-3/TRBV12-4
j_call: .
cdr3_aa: ASNLRQETRMFGYEQY

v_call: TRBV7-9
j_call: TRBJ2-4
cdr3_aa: ASSPGTEINIQY

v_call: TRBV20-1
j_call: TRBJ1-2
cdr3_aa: SARLNYGYT

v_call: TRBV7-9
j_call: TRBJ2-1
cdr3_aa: ASSPLGGTGFGYEQF

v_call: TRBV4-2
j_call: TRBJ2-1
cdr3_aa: ASSHPPTSGSINEQF

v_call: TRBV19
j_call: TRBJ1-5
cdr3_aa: ASSIDWRSNQPQH

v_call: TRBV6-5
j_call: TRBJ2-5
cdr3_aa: ASSWGLAGETY

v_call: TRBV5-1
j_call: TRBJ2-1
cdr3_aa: ASSLGAGSSYNEQF

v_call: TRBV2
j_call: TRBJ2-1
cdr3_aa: ASSPYGSYNEQF

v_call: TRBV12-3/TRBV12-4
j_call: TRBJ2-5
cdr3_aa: ASSLIERGETQY

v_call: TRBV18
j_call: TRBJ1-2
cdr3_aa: ASSPDEGGGWSGYT

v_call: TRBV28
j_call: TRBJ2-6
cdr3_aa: ASSFRQWISSGANVLT

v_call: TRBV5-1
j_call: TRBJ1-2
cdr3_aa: ASSLEAYGYT

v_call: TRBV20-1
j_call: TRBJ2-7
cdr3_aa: SARGDRAYEQY

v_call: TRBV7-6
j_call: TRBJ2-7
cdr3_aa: ASSLDTTYEQY

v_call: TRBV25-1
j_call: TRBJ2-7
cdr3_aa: ASGFQGHEQY

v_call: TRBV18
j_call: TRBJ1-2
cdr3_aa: ASSPNDRDGYT

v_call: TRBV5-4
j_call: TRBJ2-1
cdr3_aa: ASSFRGDNEQF

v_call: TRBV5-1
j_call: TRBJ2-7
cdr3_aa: ASTSTSGRVQY